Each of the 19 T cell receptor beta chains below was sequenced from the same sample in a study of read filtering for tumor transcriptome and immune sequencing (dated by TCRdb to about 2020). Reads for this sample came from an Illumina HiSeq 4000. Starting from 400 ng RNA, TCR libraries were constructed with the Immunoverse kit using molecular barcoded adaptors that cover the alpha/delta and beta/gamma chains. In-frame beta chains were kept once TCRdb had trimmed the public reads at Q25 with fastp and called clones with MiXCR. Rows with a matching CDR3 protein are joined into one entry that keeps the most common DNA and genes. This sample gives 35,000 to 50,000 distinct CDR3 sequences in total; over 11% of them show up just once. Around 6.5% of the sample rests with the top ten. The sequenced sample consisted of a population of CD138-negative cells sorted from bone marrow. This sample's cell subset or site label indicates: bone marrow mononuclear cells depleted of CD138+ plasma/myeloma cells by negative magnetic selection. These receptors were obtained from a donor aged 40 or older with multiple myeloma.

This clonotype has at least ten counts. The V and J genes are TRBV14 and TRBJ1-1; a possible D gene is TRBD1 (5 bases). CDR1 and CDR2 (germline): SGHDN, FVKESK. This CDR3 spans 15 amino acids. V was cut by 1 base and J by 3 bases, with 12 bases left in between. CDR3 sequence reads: CASSQGGKGDTEAFF. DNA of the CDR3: TGTGCCAGCAGCCAAGGGGGAAAAGGGGACACTGAAGCTTTCTTT.

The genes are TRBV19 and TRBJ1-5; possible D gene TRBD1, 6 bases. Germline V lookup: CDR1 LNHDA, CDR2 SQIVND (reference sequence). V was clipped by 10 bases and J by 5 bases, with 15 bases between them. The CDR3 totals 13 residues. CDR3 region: CATSWGGHQPQHF. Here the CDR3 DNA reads TGTGCCACCTCATGGGGGGGGCATCAGCCCCAGCATTTT.

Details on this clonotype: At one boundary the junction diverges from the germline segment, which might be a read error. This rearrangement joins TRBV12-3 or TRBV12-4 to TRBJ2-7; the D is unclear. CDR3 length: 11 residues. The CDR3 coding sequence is TGCGCCAGCAGTCCAGTCTACGAGCAGCACTTC. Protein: CASSPVYEQHF.

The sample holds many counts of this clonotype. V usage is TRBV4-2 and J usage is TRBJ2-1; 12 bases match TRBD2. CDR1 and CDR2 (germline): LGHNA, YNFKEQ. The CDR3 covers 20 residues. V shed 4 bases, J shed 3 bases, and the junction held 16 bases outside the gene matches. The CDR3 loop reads CASSRDWALAGGLDYNEQFF. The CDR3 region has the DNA TGTGCCAGCAGCCGAGATTGGGCGCTAGCGGGAGGGCTCGACTACAATGAGCAGTTCTTC.

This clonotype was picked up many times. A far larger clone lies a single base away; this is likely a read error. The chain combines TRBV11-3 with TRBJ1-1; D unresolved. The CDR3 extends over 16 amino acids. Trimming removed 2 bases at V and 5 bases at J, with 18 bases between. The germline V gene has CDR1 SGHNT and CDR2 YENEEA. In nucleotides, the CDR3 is TGTGCCAGCAGCTTATATTCCGGGCCCTACGGGACTGAAGCTTTCTTT. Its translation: CASSLYSGPYGTEAFF. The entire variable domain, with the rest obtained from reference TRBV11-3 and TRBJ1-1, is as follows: EAGVVQSPRYKIIEKKQPVAFWCNPISGHNTLYWYLQNLGQGPELLIRYENEEAVDDSQLPKDRFSAERLKGVDSTLKIQPAELGDSAVYLCASSLYSGPYGTEAFFGQGTRLTVV.

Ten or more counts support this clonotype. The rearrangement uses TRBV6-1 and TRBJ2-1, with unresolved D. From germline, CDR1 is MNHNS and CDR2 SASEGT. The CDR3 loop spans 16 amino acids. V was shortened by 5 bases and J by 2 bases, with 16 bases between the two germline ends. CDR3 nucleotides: TGTGCCAGCAGTTTGTCGCATGGTGGAGCCTACAATGAGCAGTTCTTC. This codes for CASSLSHGGAYNEQFF.

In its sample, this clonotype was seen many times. This CDR3 reads CASSMKGGLYGYTF. As DNA, the CDR3 is TGTGCCAGCAGCATGAAGGGGGGTCTCTATGGCTACACCTTC. V and J are TRBV9 and TRBJ1-2; weak D call: TRBD1 (6 bases). This CDR3 is built from 14 residues. V lost 4 bases, J lost 4 bases, and 14 bases lay in between. Germline CDR1 reads SGDLS; CDR2 reads YYNGEE.

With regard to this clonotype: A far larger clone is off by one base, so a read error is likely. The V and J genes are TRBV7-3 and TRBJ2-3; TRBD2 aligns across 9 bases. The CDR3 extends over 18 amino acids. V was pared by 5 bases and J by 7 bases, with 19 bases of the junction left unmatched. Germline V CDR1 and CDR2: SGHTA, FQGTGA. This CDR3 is CASSPQTSGDPMVNTQYF. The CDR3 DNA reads TGTGCCAGCAGCCCCCAGACTAGCGGAGACCCAATGGTAAATACGCAGTATTTT. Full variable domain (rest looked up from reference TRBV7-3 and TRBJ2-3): GAGVSQTPSNKVTEKGKYVELRCDPISGHTALYWYRQSLGQGPEFLIYFQGTGAADDSGLPNDRFFAVRPEGSVSTLKIQRTERGDSAVYLCASSPQTSGDPMVNTQYFGPGTRLTVL.

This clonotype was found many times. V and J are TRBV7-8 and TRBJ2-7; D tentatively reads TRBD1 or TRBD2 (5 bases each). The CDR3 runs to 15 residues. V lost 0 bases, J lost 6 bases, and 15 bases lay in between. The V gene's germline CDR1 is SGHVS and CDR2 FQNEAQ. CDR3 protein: CASSLAGDRTFEQYF. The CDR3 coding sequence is TGTGCCAGCAGCTTAGCGGGGGACCGGACCTTCGAGCAGTACTTC.

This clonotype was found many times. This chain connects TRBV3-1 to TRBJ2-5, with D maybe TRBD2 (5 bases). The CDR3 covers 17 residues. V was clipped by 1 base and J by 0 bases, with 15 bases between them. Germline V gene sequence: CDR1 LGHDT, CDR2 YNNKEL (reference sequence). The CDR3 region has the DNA TGTGCCAGCAGCCAAGGCGGGTTCAGAGAGTACCAAGAGACCCAGTACTTC. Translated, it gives CASSQGGFREYQETQYF.

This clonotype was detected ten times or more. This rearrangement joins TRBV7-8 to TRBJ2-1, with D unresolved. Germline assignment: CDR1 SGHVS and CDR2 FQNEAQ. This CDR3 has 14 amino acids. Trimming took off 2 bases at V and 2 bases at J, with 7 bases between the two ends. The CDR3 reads CASSLSAAYNEQFF. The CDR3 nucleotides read TGTGCCAGCAGCTTATCGGCAGCCTACAATGAGCAGTTCTTC.

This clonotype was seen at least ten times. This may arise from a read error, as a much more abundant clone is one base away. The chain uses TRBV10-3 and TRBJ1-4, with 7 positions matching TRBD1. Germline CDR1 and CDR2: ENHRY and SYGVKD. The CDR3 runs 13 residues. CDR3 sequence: CASRTGPNEKRFF. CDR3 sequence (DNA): TGTGCCTCCCGGACAGGACCTAATGAAAAACGGTTTTTT.

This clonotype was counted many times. CDR3 sequence (DNA): TGTGCCAGCAGCTTAGAGACAGGGCGGCAGCCCCAGCATTTT. It specifies CASSLETGRQPQHF. V and J are TRBV7-6 and TRBJ1-5, with 7 bases aligning to TRBD1. This CDR3 contains 14 residues. CDR1 SGHVS and CDR2 FNYEAQ come from the germline V gene. The J segment lost 7 bases and the V segment lost 1 base, leaving 4 bases of the junction unmatched.

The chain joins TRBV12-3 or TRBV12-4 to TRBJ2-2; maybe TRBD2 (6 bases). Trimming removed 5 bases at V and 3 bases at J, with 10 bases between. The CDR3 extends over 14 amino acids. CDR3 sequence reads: CASSRGGDTGELFF. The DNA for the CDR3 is TGTGCCAGCAGTCGAGGCGGGGACACCGGGGAGCTGTTTTTT.

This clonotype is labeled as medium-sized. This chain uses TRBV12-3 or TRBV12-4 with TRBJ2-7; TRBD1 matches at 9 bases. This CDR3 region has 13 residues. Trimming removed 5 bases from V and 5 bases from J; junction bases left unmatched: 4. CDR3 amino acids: CASSLGQGNEQYF. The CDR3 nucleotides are TGTGCCAGCAGTCTCGGACAGGGGAACGAGCAGTACTTC.

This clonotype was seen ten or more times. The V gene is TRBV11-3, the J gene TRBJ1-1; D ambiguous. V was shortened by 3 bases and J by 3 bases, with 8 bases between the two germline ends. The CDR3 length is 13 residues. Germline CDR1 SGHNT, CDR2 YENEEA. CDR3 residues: CASSLNQYTEAFF. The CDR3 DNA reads TGTGCCAGCAGCTTGAACCAGTACACTGAAGCTTTCTTT. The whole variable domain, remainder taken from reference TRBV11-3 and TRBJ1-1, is EAGVVQSPRYKIIEKKQPVAFWCNPISGHNTLYWYLQNLGQGPELLIRYENEEAVDDSQLPKDRFSAERLKGVDSTLKIQPAELGDSAVYLCASSLNQYTEAFFGQGTRLTVV.

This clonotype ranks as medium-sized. The CDR3 sequence is CASSYRNPEQFF. CDR3 DNA sequence: TGTGCCAGCAGCTATAGAAATCCCGAGCAGTTCTTC. The gene calls are TRBV11-2 and TRBJ2-1; D gene unclear. Germline assignment: CDR1 SGHAT and CDR2 FQNNGV. Between the trimmed V and J ends, which lost 4 bases and 10 bases, there was a span of 11 bases. The CDR3 contains 12 residues.

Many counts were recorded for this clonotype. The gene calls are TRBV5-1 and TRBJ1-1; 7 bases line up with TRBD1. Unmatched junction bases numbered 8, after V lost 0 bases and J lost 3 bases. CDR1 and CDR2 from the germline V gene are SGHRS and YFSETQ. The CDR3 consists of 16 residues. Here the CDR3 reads CASSLGWRGLDTEAFF. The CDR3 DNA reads TGCGCCAGCAGCTTGGGATGGAGGGGGCTTGACACTGAAGCTTTCTTT.

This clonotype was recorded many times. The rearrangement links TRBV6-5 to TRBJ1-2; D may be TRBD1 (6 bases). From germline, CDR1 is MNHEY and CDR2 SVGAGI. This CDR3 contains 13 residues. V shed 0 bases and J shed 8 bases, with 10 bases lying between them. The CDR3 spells CASSYSGGGGYTF. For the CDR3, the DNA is TGTGCCAGCAGTTACTCCGGGGGCGGGGGCTACACCTTC.